The next 28 T cell receptor beta chains were all read from a single sample in a study of CDR3 diversity in severe acne. TCRdb used MiXCR to reprocess the PCR reads, holding one entry per CDR3 protein. The table records about 97,000 distinct CDR3 sequences, approximately 47% of them present only once. Sample: blood. The receptors here all came from a male donor with acne.

The chain carries TRBV29-1 and TRBJ2-7; 7 nucleotides line up with TRBD1. CDR1 SQVTM and CDR2 ANQGSEA come from the germline V gene. After removal of 4 bases from V and 5 bases from J, the junction contained 2 bases not matched to a gene. CDR3 length equals 11 residues. The CDR3 protein is CSVGQGDEQYF. The DNA for the CDR3 is TGCAGCGTTGGACAGGGCGACGAGCAGTACTTC.

Comments on this clonotype: This may be a read error, as it is one base from a much larger clone. The chain has TRBV20-1 and TRBJ1-4; 8 bases line up with TRBD1. The CDR3 totals 14 residues. CDR1 DFQATT and CDR2 SNEGSKA come from the germline V gene (reference sequence). V shed 5 bases and J 7 bases; nucleotides not matched to a gene: 9. The CDR3 nucleotides read TGCAGTGCTCTAGGACAGGGCAGAAGTGAAAAACTGTTTTTT. Translation gives CSALGQGRSEKLFF.

This clonotype was recorded a few times. The rearrangement links TRBV4-1 to TRBJ1-4; D is possibly TRBD1 (6 bases). The V end lost 2 bases, the J end lost 4 bases, and 11 bases lay between the germline ends. The germline gives CDR1 MGHRA, CDR2 YSYEKL. The length of the CDR3 is 15 residues. CDR3 nucleotide sequence: TGCGCCAGCAGCCAACCACAGGGAAGTAATGAAAAACTGTTTTTT. It encodes CASSQPQGSNEKLFF.

This clonotype was recorded many times. The chain couples TRBV25-1 to TRBJ1-5; D gene uncertain. V dropped 5 bases and J dropped 2 bases, with 13 bases sitting between them. Per germline, CDR1 MGHDK and CDR2 SYGVNS. The CDR3 is made up of 15 amino acids. The CDR3 loop is CASSKGALGNQPQHF. The CDR3 coding sequence is TGTGCCAGCAGTAAAGGCGCTCTAGGCAATCAGCCCCAGCATTTT.

This clonotype has a count of ten or more. The J gene is TRBJ1-1, the V gene TRBV7-3; D unclear. The CDR3 totals 12 residues. Germline V CDR1 and CDR2: SGHTA, FQGTGA. V lost 3 bases, J lost 1 base, and 3 bases lay in between. DNA for the CDR3: TGTGCCAGCAGCTTCCAGAACACTGAAGCTTTCTTT. Translating it yields CASSFQNTEAFF.

This clonotype was observed many times. The chain carries TRBV20-1 and TRBJ2-2; TRBD2 matches 7 bases. Germline loops: CDR1 DFQATT, CDR2 SNEGSKA (reference sequence). After removal of 6 bases from V and 5 bases from J, the junction contained 3 bases not matched to a gene. CDR3 length: 12 residues. The CDR3 sequence is CSALRGTGELFF. The DNA of the CDR3 is TGCAGTGCCTTGCGGGGGACCGGGGAGCTGTTTTTT.

The gene calls are TRBV27 and TRBJ1-2; D may be TRBD1 (6 bases). The CDR3 consists of 13 residues. Germline V gives CDR1 MNHEY, CDR2 SMNVEV (reference sequence). V was pared by 9 bases and J by 4 bases, with 15 bases between. CDR3 in amino acids: CASRGSGSYGYTF. The CDR3 DNA follows: TGTGCCAGTAGGGGGTCGGGAAGCTATGGCTACACCTTC.

This clonotype was observed a handful of times. This sequence joins TRBV28 and TRBJ1-2; TRBD1 aligns across 7 bases. With V trimmed by 8 bases and J by 0 bases, 3 bases remained unmatched. The CDR3 is made up of 13 amino acids. CDR1 MDHEN and CDR2 SYDVKM come from the germline V gene. CDR3: CASRDSSNYGYTF. Here the CDR3 DNA reads TGTGCCAGCCGGGACAGCTCTAACTATGGCTACACCTTC.

The rearrangement joins TRBV10-3 to TRBJ1-5; D remains unclear. Germline-derived CDR1 and CDR2 are ENHRY and SYGVKD. Between the trimmed V and J ends, which lost 0 bases and 11 bases, there was a span of 17 bases. This CDR3 contains 15 residues. The CDR3 DNA follows: TGTGCCATCAGTGAGTCTAGCGCCAAACAAGAGACCCAGCATTTT. Translated: CAISESSAKQETQHF.

This clonotype has only one observation. The chain couples TRBV4-3 to TRBJ1-1; TRBD1 agrees at 9 bases. Germline V gives CDR1 LGHNA, CDR2 YSLEER. V was pared by 5 bases and J by 0 bases, with 10 bases of the junction left unmatched. CDR3 size: 17 residues. The CDR3 bases are TGCGCCAGCAGCGTCACCGGGACAGGGCCCATGAACACTGAAGCTTTCTTT. Protein sequence: CASSVTGTGPMNTEAFF.

A note on this clonotype: Given a much more abundant clone one base away, this may be a read error. The gene calls are TRBV25-1 and TRBJ2-5, with 8 bases aligning to TRBD2. Germline CDR1 reads MGHDK; CDR2 reads SYGVNS. This CDR3 region has 15 residues. CDR3 sequence: CAGRTIGAGAETQYF. The CDR3 coding sequence is TGTGCCGGCAGGACCATTGGAGCGGGGGCAGAGACCCAGTACTTC. Using reference TRBV25-1 and TRBJ2-5 for the parts outside the CDR3, the full variable domain is EADIYQTPRYLVIGTGKKITLECSQTMGHDKMYWYQQDPGMELHLIHYSYGVNSTEKGDLSSESTVSRIRTEHFPLTLESARPSHTSQYLCAGRTIGAGAETQYFGPGTRLLVL.

The genes are TRBV4-1 and TRBJ1-5; no firm D call. Trimming cost V 2 bases and J 5 bases, with 10 bases left between them. The CDR3 loop spans 14 amino acids. Germline V lookup: CDR1 MGHRA, CDR2 YSYEKL. CDR3 sequence: CASSQFPRDQPQHF. The CDR3 DNA follows: TGCGCCAGCAGCCAATTCCCCCGGGATCAGCCCCAGCATTTT.

The chain links TRBV4-2 to TRBJ2-2; D perhaps matches TRBD2 (6 bases). CDR1 is LGHNA, CDR2 YNFKEQ, per germline. This CDR3 contains 16 residues. V lost 5 bases and J 7 bases, leaving 20 bases between the germline ends. Here the CDR3 reads CASSLAGGAVDGELFF. CDR3 coding DNA: TGTGCCAGCAGCTTGGCAGGAGGGGCGGTTGACGGGGAGCTGTTTTTT.

This clonotype was seen once. This chain joins TRBV20-1 and TRBJ2-5; 7 bases line up with TRBD2. The germline V gene encodes CDR1 DFQATT and CDR2 SNEGSKA (reference sequence). J gave up 4 bases and V 6 bases, and 2 bases lay outside the gene matches. This CDR3 has 11 amino acids. The CDR3 region has the DNA TGCAGTGCCCTAGCGGTAGAGACCCAGTACTTC. This encodes CSALAVETQYF.

This clonotype appeared many times. The gene calls are TRBV29-1 and TRBJ2-7; possible D gene TRBD1, 6 bases. CDR1 and CDR2 from the germline V gene are SQVTM and ANQGSEA. V was shortened by 6 bases and J by 3 bases, with 15 bases between the two germline ends. The CDR3 spans 13 residues. Here the CDR3 DNA reads TGCAGCGTGATCGGACAGAATAGCTACGAGCAGTACTTC. It is translated as CSVIGQNSYEQYF.

This clonotype was found many times. This CDR3 reads CASRDRTGGRTGELFF. In DNA form, the CDR3 reads TGTGCCAGCAGAGACAGGACAGGGGGCAGGACCGGGGAGCTGTTTTTT. The gene calls are TRBV7-8 and TRBJ2-2, with 11 bases lining up with TRBD1. V shed 6 bases and J 5 bases; nucleotides not matched to a gene: 8. Germline CDR1 reads SGHVS; CDR2 reads FQNEAQ. The CDR3 runs to 16 residues.

V is TRBV10-2 and J is TRBJ2-5; a weak D match, TRBD2 (5 bases). This CDR3 comprises 17 residues. Germline CDR1 WSHSY, CDR2 SAAADI. V was pared by 0 bases and J by 5 bases, with 19 bases between. The CDR3 reads CASSESRPGSSRETQYF. The DNA for the CDR3 is TGCGCCAGCAGTGAGTCCCGCCCGGGGTCCTCTCGGGAGACCCAGTACTTC.

The CDR3, as DNA: TGCAGTGCTAGAGACGGGAGGTCCAACAATGAGCAGTTCTTC. Protein: CSARDGRSNNEQFF. The J gene is TRBJ2-1, the V gene TRBV20-1, with 7 bases aligning to TRBD2. The CDR3 loop spans 14 amino acids. Trimming cost V 0 bases and J 5 bases; bases outside gene matches: 4. Germline CDR1 and CDR2: DFQATT and SNEGSKA (reference sequence).

This chain joins TRBV18 and TRBJ2-3, with 7 bases matching TRBD1. V lost 6 bases, J lost 2 bases, and 8 bases stayed unmatched. The length of the CDR3 is 15 residues. The germline V gene encodes CDR1 KGHSH and CDR2 LQKENI. The CDR3 coding sequence is TGTGCCAGCTCCTTAAGACAGGGTCACACAGATACGCAGTATTTT. Translated, it gives CASSLRQGHTDTQYF.

Many counts were recorded for this clonotype. This chain uses TRBV20-1 with TRBJ2-2; 8 nucleotides line up with TRBD2. Germline assignment: CDR1 DFQATT and CDR2 SNEGSKA (reference sequence). The CDR3 sequence is 15 residues long. The V segment lost 7 bases and the J segment 4 bases; nucleotides outside the gene matches: 11. The CDR3 DNA reads as TGCAGTGTCACCGGACTAGCCCGTCCCACCGGGGAGCTGTTTTTT. It yields the protein CSVTGLARPTGELFF.

With regard to this clonotype: Without the conserved terminal phenylalanine or tryptophan, this CDR3 likely stems from a read error. The rearrangement uses TRBV12-3 or TRBV12-4 and TRBJ2-2, with 11 bases fitting TRBD2. Trimming removed 3 bases from V and 1 base from J; junction bases left unmatched: 4. CDR3 length equals 17 residues. In DNA, the CDR3 is TGTGCCAGCAGTTTTGTAGCGGGAGGGTTGAACACCGGGGAGCTGTTTCTT. Protein: CASSFVAGGLNTGELFL.

CDR3 sequence reads: CSARGAGGPTNADTQYF. CDR3 bases: TGCAGTGCTAGGGGCGCGGGAGGGCCTACGAATGCAGATACGCAGTATTTT. The rearrangement links TRBV20-1 to TRBJ2-3, with 9 bases matching TRBD2. The CDR3 runs to 17 residues. The germline V gene encodes CDR1 DFQATT and CDR2 SNEGSKA (reference sequence). Trimming at V came to 3 bases and at J to 4 bases, leaving 14 bases not matched to a gene.

Only a few counts were recorded for this clonotype. This chain connects TRBV10-2 to TRBJ2-2; possibly TRBD2 for D (5 bases). Germline lookup yields CDR1 WSHSY and CDR2 SAAADI. The CDR3 runs 13 residues. The ends were cut back, 4 bases at V and 10 bases at J, with 13 bases in the middle. The CDR3 region is CASSARETLELFF. The DNA for the CDR3 is TGCGCCAGCAGTGCTAGGGAGACCCTGGAGCTGTTTTTT.

In its sample, this clonotype was seen once. At one boundary the junction diverges from the germline segment, which might be a read error. V is TRBV7-8 and J is TRBJ1-5; no clear D gene. CDR1 is SGHVS and CDR2 is FQNEAQ in the germline V gene. This CDR3 has 13 amino acids. The CDR3 DNA sequence: TGCGCCAGCAGCCAACATGCCGATCAGCCCCAGCATTTT. Its protein product is CASSQHADQPQHF.

The chain has TRBV6-6 and TRBJ2-3; 9 nucleotides agree with TRBD1. With V trimmed by 7 bases and J by 2 bases, 13 bases remained unmatched. The CDR3 contains 17 residues. The germline V gene encodes CDR1 MNHNY and CDR2 SVGAGI (reference sequence). CDR3 in DNA: TGTGCCAGCACCAAACGAACCGGGACAGGGACCACAGATACGCAGTATTTT. Protein: CASTKRTGTGTTDTQYF.

This chain uses TRBV6-6 with TRBJ2-6, with D maybe TRBD2 (6 bases). The CDR3 extends over 16 amino acids. Trimming removed 6 bases at V and 5 bases at J, with 17 bases between. Germline V gives CDR1 MNHNY, CDR2 SVGAGI (reference sequence). The DNA for the CDR3 is TGTGCCAGCAGCTGGGTGGGTGGGGGGAGGGCCAACGTCCTGACTTTC. This encodes CASSWVGGGRANVLTF.

Here the CDR3 DNA reads TGTGCCAGTCGACCGGGGACAGGGGGCCTAACCCTCCACTTT. Translated: CASRPGTGGLTLHF. The chain is built from TRBV9 and TRBJ1-6, with 12 bases lining up with TRBD1. Germline values: CDR1 SGDLS, CDR2 YYNGEE. The CDR3 runs 14 residues. V lost 8 bases, J lost 14 bases, and 11 bases stayed unmatched.

The J gene is TRBJ2-2, the V gene TRBV29-1, with D perhaps TRBD1 or TRBD2 (5 bases each). The germline V and J ends were trimmed by 1 base and 9 bases, with 9 bases remaining between them. This CDR3 has 12 residues. Germline CDR1 SQVTM, CDR2 ANQGSEA. CDR3 residues: CSVEGGMRELFF. CDR3 nucleotide sequence: TGCAGCGTTGAAGGGGGGATGAGGGAGCTGTTTTTT.